This T cell receptor (beta chain) stems from a study of T cell responses to AZD1222 COVID-19 vaccine. Sequenced by immunoSEQ multiplex PCR; TCRdb stores in-frame clones only, minus some. The sample shows about 130,000 clones, roughly 87% of them seen only once. Study-wide results and caveats: Clonal diversity was possibly underestimated, and white British individuals and females predominated among donors. Spike-specific TCR breadth and depth both grew after two AZD1222 doses. AZD1222 recipients seropositive at baseline numbered only 5 to 7.

Comments on this clone: Its specificity is not known.

Germline loops: CDR1 LGHNA, CDR2 YNFKEQ. V was clipped by 1 base and J by 4 bases, with 10 bases between them. The CDR3 runs 14 residues. Second-dose recipients at about 4 or about 12 weeks were treated as one pooled group. The sample consisted of peripheral blood, taken 28 days after the second AZD1222 dose. The chain joins TRBV4-2 to TRBJ1-1; D perhaps matches TRBD1 (5 bases). The receptor's source is an adult who received the AZD1222 COVID-19 vaccine. This chain's CDR3 is CASSQAGGLTEAFF. The CDR3 bases are TGTGCCAGCAGCCAAGCCGGGGGTCTCACTGAAGCTTTCTTT.